The sequence of this T cell receptor (beta chain) was determined in a study of T cell repertoires in cytomegalovirus infection. The study, taken as a whole, reports: Ex vivo responses were dominated by HLA-C-restricted CMV-specific TCR beta clonotypes.

This clonotype occurred many times. Its specificity is not known. Germline values: CDR1 MNHEY, CDR2 SVGEGT. CDR3 length: 19 residues. The V gene lost 0 bases and the J gene lost 4 bases, with 22 bases spanning the gap. Each CDR3 protein gets one entry after TCRdb re-called the reads with MiXCR. Of roughly 230,000 distinct CDR3 sequences in the sample, over 15% were seen once. The clonotype originates from a human donor in good health (CMV status not recorded). Some clones in this sample may be carry-over from other donors' samples. The chain couples TRBV6-2 or TRBV6-3 to TRBJ2-4, with D perhaps given as TRBD1 or TRBD2 (5 bases each). The specimen was CD8+ T cells from PBMCs. The CDR3 loop is CASSYSGPRAPQRKNIQYF. The CDR3 DNA is TGTGCCAGCAGTTACTCGGGACCTAGGGCTCCGCAGAGGAAAAACATTCAGTACTTC.